Below are 23 T cell receptor beta chains sequenced from a single sample in a study of radiotherapy plus CTLA-4 blockade in lung cancer. The method was immunoSEQ multiplex PCR; TCRdb's version includes in-frame clones alone and lacks a portion of them. The data hold roughly 2,500 clones, with roughly 79% observed a single time. Sequencing was performed on tumor tissue, taken from a patient treated with radiotherapy plus ipilimumab. Source of these receptors: a human donor with non-small cell lung cancer that progressed on radiotherapy plus ipilimumab.

This sequence joins TRBV7-2 and TRBJ2-3; D not certain. CDR1 is SGHTA, CDR2 FQGNSA, per germline. This CDR3 comprises 15 residues. The V gene lost 1 base and the J gene lost 0 bases, with 8 bases spanning the gap. DNA for the CDR3: TGTGCCAGCAGCTTAGGCTCTGTAAGCACAGATACGCAGTATTTT. Translating gives CASSLGSVSTDTQYF.

This clone was detected only once. Other DNA sequences in the same sample also yield this CDR3. The J gene is TRBJ2-3, the V gene TRBV18; TRBD1 might be the D (6 bases). The germline V gene has CDR1 KGHSH and CDR2 LQKENI. Trimming shortened V by 5 bases and J by 3 bases, and 15 bases separated the two germline ends. The CDR3 has 15 amino acids. This CDR3 is CASSSGTLSTDTQYF. The DNA for the CDR3 is TGTGCCAGCTCATCCGGGACATTAAGTACAGATACGCAGTATTTT.

The chain combines TRBV19 with TRBJ1-3, with TRBD1 matching 7 bases. CDR3 length: 15 residues. With 8 bases clipped from V and 0 bases from J, the junction kept 7 bases outside the gene matches. Germline V gives CDR1 LNHDA, CDR2 SQIVND (reference sequence). CDR3: CASWTGFNSGNTIYF. Written as DNA, the CDR3 is TGTGCCAGTTGGACAGGCTTCAACTCTGGAAACACCATATATTTT.

This clone is termed large. The chain employs TRBV6-5 and TRBJ1-2; 10 positions match TRBD1. In germline, CDR1 is MNHEY, CDR2 SVGAGI. There are 15 residues in the CDR3. V was clipped by 3 bases and J by 6 bases; unmatched bases: 7. This CDR3 reads CASSYRTGGVDGYTF. CDR3 bases: TGTGCCAGCAGTTATCGGACAGGGGGAGTCGATGGCTACACCTTC.

V is TRBV7-6 and J is TRBJ2-5, with 14 bases identical to TRBD2. CDR1 is SGHVS, CDR2 FNYEAQ, per germline. This CDR3 comprises 14 residues. The J segment lost 4 bases and the V segment lost 8 bases, leaving 3 bases of the junction unmatched. The chain's CDR3 is CASGTSGGLETQYF. The CDR3 DNA reads as TGTGCCAGCGGGACTAGCGGGGGCTTAGAGACCCAGTACTTC. Full variable domain (remainder filled in from reference TRBV7-6 and TRBJ2-5): GAGVSQSPRYKVTKRGQDVALRCDPISGHVSLYWYRQALGQGPEFLTYFNYEAQQDKSGLPNDRFSAERPEGSISTLTIQRTEQRDSAMYRCASGTSGGLETQYFGPGTRLLVL.

This clone was recorded only once. This chain joins TRBV5-8 and TRBJ2-2; the match to TRBD1 covers 7 bases. Unmatched junction bases numbered 7, after V lost 4 bases and J lost 4 bases. Per the germline V gene, CDR1 is SGHTS and CDR2 is YDEGEE. The CDR3 totals 15 residues. Written as DNA, the CDR3 is TGTGCCAGCAGCGTGAGGGGGCTAATCACCGGGGAGCTGTTTTTT. It codes for CASSVRGLITGELFF.

The chain couples TRBV7-8 to TRBJ1-5; D gene unclear. This CDR3 spans 17 amino acids. Germline V gene lookup returns CDR1 SGHVS and CDR2 FQNEAQ. V dropped 6 bases and J dropped 4 bases, with 22 bases sitting between them. The CDR3 DNA reads TGTGCCAGCAGTTCGCAGATGACCGGAGGAGGGAATCAGCCCCAGCATTTT. Translation: CASSSQMTGGGNQPQHF. Full variable domain (remainder filled in from reference TRBV7-8 and TRBJ1-5): GAGVSQSPRYKVAKRGQDVALRCDPISGHVSLFWYQQALGQGPEFLTYFQNEAQLDKSGLPSDRFFAERPEGSVSTLKIQRTQQEDSAVYLCASSSQMTGGGNQPQHFGDGTRLSIL.

With regard to this clone: One end of the junction does not line up with germline, which may come from a read error. V and J are TRBV6-1 and TRBJ2-2; D might be TRBD1 or TRBD2, each matching 5 bases. The CDR3 is 15 amino acids. The germline CDR1 and CDR2 sequences are MNHNS and SASEGT. In DNA form, the CDR3 reads TGTGCCAGCAGGCGTCGTACCGACGGGGCCGGTGAGCTGTTTTTT. Protein sequence: CASRRRTDGAGELFF.

Details on this clone: One end of the junction varies from germline; a read error may be responsible. This same CDR3 is encoded by further DNA sequences in the sample. The rearrangement uses TRBV28 and TRBJ1-5, with 7 bases fitting TRBD1. CDR1 and CDR2 (germline): MDHEN, SYDVKM. This CDR3 spans 20 amino acids. The CDR3 DNA reads as TGTGCCAGCAGTTCCCCTTTGACATCGACAGGGTTGGATACCAATCAGCCTCAGCATTTT. This codes for CASSSPLTSTGLDTNQPQHF.

J is TRBJ2-5 and V is TRBV9; D not resolved. Looked up from germline, CDR1 is SGDLS and CDR2 is YYNGEE. This CDR3 is 13 amino acids long. V was clipped by 3 bases and J by 4 bases, with 10 bases between them. CDR3 in DNA: TGTGCCAGCAGCGCTTCCCGAGGAGAGACCCAGTACTTC. Translated: CASSASRGETQYF.

The J gene is TRBJ2-1, the V gene TRBV11-3; 10 positions match TRBD2. Germline CDR1 is SGHNT and CDR2 is YENEEA. V lost 1 base to trimming and J lost 10 bases; unmatched junction nucleotides: 10. This CDR3 is built from 16 residues. The CDR3 reads CASSLGPPTSGTEQFF. The CDR3 nucleotides are TGTGCCAGCAGCTTAGGTCCCCCAACTAGCGGGACCGAGCAGTTCTTC.

This clone occurred a few times. The V gene is TRBV9, the J gene TRBJ2-1; the match to TRBD2 covers 9 bases. The CDR3 loop spans 18 amino acids. Germline trimming cut 0 bases from V and 5 bases from J; bases unmatched to any gene: 12. In germline, CDR1 is SGDLS, CDR2 YYNGEE. Here the CDR3 DNA reads TGTGCCAGCAGCGTAGCTTCCCTTAGCGGGAGTCTCGACAATGAGCAGTTCTTC. Residues: CASSVASLSGSLDNEQFF. The whole variable domain, remainder taken from reference TRBV9 and TRBJ2-1, is DSGVTQTPKHLITATGQRVTLRCSPRSGDLSVYWYQQSLDQGLQFLIQYYNGEERAKGNILERFSAQQFPDLHSELNLSSLELGDSALYFCASSVASLSGSLDNEQFFGPGTRLTVL.

The rearrangement links TRBV9 to TRBJ2-3; D remains ambiguous. The CDR3 is 14 residues long. Germline V gives CDR1 SGDLS, CDR2 YYNGEE. The V end lost 3 bases, the J end lost 0 bases, and 8 bases lay between the germline ends. CDR3 sequence: CASSGRRSTDTQYF. CDR3 nucleotides: TGTGCCAGCAGCGGCCGACGGAGCACAGATACGCAGTATTTT.

The CDR3 loop is CASSQRGGVEQFF. The CDR3 nucleotides are TGTGCCAGCAGCCAGAGAGGCGGGGTTGAGCAGTTCTTC. V is TRBV9 and J is TRBJ2-1, with TRBD2 as a possible D gene (6 bases). Trimming took off 4 bases at V and 9 bases at J, with 14 bases between the two ends. The germline gives CDR1 SGDLS, CDR2 YYNGEE. The CDR3 is 13 residues long.

The chain uses TRBV2 and TRBJ2-1; D is possibly TRBD2 (6 bases). Germline loops: CDR1 SNHLY, CDR2 FYNNEI. The CDR3 spans 15 residues. With 4 bases removed from V and 0 bases from J, the gap between germline ends came to 10 bases. Here the CDR3 DNA reads TGTGCCAGCAGTGTGCGGGAACCCTCCTACAATGAGCAGTTCTTC. This gives the protein CASSVREPSYNEQFF.

The gene calls are TRBV30 and TRBJ2-4; D may be TRBD2 (6 bases). Trimming left V 3 bases short and J 4 bases short, with 16 bases between. Germline lookup yields CDR1 GTSNPN and CDR2 SVGIG (reference sequence). This CDR3 is 15 amino acids long. CDR3 nucleotides: TGTGCCTGGAGGCGGGGTGGGAACCCTAAAAACATTCAGTACTTC. Translating gives CAWRRGGNPKNIQYF.

This clone has a single count. The V call is TRBV7-2, the J call TRBJ2-5, with TRBD1 matching over 10 bases. Trimming removed 4 bases from V and 5 bases from J; junction bases left unmatched: 7. This CDR3 contains 15 residues. Germline V CDR1 and CDR2: SGHTA, FQGNSA. As DNA, the CDR3 is TGTGCCAGCAGCTCGGGACAGGGGTTGAGGGAGACCCAGTACTTC. Encoded protein: CASSSGQGLRETQYF. The full variable domain, completed using reference TRBV7-2 and TRBJ2-5, is GAGVSQSPSNKVTEKGKDVELRCDPISGHTALYWYRQSLGQGLEFLIYFQGNSAPDKSGLPSDRFSAERTGGSVSTLTIQRTQQEDSAVYLCASSSGQGLRETQYFGPGTRLLVL.

CDR3 sequence reads: CASSPRTSGAQETQYF. CDR3 in DNA: TGTGCCAGCAGTCCCCGGACTAGCGGGGCCCAAGAGACCCAGTACTTC. V is TRBV28 and J is TRBJ2-5, with 12 bases matching TRBD2. Germline V lookup: CDR1 MDHEN, CDR2 SYDVKM. The CDR3 consists of 16 residues. V lost 5 bases and J lost 1; bases outside the gene matches: 5.

This chain joins TRBV7-2 and TRBJ2-1; 10 nucleotides line up with TRBD2. Germline CDR1 and CDR2: SGHTA and FQGNSA. There are 15 residues in the CDR3. Losses at the gene ends were 4 bases for V and 5 bases for J; bases not matched to a gene: 5. CDR3 region: CASSSSGGAHNEQFF. CDR3 DNA: TGTGCCAGCAGCTCCAGCGGGGGGGCCCACAATGAGCAGTTCTTC.

This clone was found a few times. V and J are TRBV6-5 and TRBJ1-3; D ambiguous. This CDR3 has 14 amino acids. Germline CDR1 MNHEY, CDR2 SVGAGI. The germline V and J ends were trimmed by 2 bases and 2 bases, with 7 bases remaining between them. CDR3 region: CASSYGRAGNTIYF. The CDR3 DNA reads as TGTGCCAGCAGTTACGGGAGGGCTGGAAACACCATATATTTT.

This rearrangement joins TRBV4-2 to TRBJ2-3; no clear D. Germline loops: CDR1 LGHNA, CDR2 YNFKEQ. The length of the CDR3 is 14 residues. V dropped 0 bases and J dropped 3 bases, with 7 bases sitting between them. The CDR3: CASSQDPRTDTQYF. In DNA, the CDR3 is TGTGCCAGCAGCCAAGACCCCAGAACAGATACGCAGTATTTT.

The chain has TRBV28 and TRBJ2-1; the D gene is possibly TRBD1 (7 bases). Per germline, CDR1 MDHEN and CDR2 SYDVKM. This CDR3 comprises 15 residues. Trimming left V 2 bases short and J 3 bases short, with 11 bases between. The CDR3 nucleotides are TGTGCCAGCAGTTTACAGGGGGGAAACTACAATGAGCAGTTCTTC. Protein product: CASSLQGGNYNEQFF.

The chain links TRBV18 to TRBJ1-5; the D is unclear. There are 13 residues in the CDR3. Trimming pared 2 bases from V and 4 bases from J, leaving 6 bases between. Germline lookup yields CDR1 KGHSH and CDR2 LQKENI. CDR3 loop: CASSPGQNQPQHF. The DNA for the CDR3 is TGTGCCAGCTCACCAGGGCAAAATCAGCCCCAGCATTTT.